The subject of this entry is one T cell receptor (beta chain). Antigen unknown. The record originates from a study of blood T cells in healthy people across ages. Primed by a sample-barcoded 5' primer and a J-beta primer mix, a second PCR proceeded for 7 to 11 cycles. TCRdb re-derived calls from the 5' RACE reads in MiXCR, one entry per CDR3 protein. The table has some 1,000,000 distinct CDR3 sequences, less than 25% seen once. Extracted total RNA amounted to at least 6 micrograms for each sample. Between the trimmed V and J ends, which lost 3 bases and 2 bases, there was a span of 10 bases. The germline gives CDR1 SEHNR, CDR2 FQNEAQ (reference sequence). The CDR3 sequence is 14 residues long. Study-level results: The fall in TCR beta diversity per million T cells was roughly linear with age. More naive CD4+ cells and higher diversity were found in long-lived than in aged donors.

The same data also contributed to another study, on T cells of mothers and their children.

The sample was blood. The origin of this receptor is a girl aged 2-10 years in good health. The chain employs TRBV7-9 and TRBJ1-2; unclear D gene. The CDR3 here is CASSFKGGNYGYTF. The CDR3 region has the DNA TGTGCCAGCAGCTTCAAAGGCGGAAACTATGGCTACACCTTC. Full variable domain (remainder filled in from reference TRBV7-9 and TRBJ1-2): DTGVSQNPRHKITKRGQNVTFRCDPISEHNRLYWYRQTLGQGPEFLTYFQNEAQLEKSRLLSDRFSAERPKGSFSTLEIQRTEQGDSAMYLCASSFKGGNYGYTFGSGTRLTVV.